The 20 T cell receptor beta chains below were found in one sample sequenced in a study of identical twins. TCRdb recomputed calls from the 5' RACE reads with MiXCR, one row per CDR3 protein. The table has 500,000 or so distinct CDR3 sequences, around an eighth seen once; the top ten hold approximately 0.98%. These data are also associated with another study on yellow fever vaccine responses in identical twins.

The specimen was CD4+ T cells sorted from blood. These receptors were obtained from a woman in her late teens or twenties in good health.

This clonotype occurred many times. This chain uses TRBV30 with TRBJ2-3; TRBD2 matches 11 bases. Trimming cost V 2 bases and J 2 bases; bases outside gene matches: 6. Germline-derived CDR1 and CDR2 are GTSNPN and SVGIG (reference sequence). This CDR3 region has 16 residues. CDR3 sequence reads: CAWSILAGGTTDTQYF. The DNA for the CDR3 is TGTGCCTGGAGTATCCTAGCGGGGGGTACCACAGATACGCAGTATTTT.

This clonotype was counted at least ten times. The chain carries TRBV5-1 and TRBJ1-5; D perhaps matches TRBD1 (5 bases). CDR1 and CDR2 from the germline V gene are SGHRS and YFSETQ. Deletions cut 4 bases from V and 4 bases from J, with 12 bases between. The CDR3 is made up of 14 amino acids. The CDR3 protein is CASSPGRPNQPQHF. The DNA of the CDR3 is TGCGCCAGCAGCCCGGGACGCCCGAATCAGCCCCAGCATTTT.

The chain couples TRBV20-1 to TRBJ2-4; possibly TRBD2 for D (5 bases). The CDR3 contains 13 residues. Between the trimmed V and J ends, which lost 0 bases and 6 bases, there was a span of 9 bases. Germline lookup yields CDR1 DFQATT and CDR2 SNEGSKA (reference sequence). The CDR3 sequence: CSARDWTLNIQYF. The CDR3 nucleotides read TGCAGTGCTAGAGATTGGACTCTAAACATTCAGTACTTC.

There are many counts of this clonotype. The chain links TRBV5-6 to TRBJ2-1; D is unresolved. CDR1 and CDR2 (germline): SGHDT, YYEEEE. Trimming removed 3 bases from V and 1 base from J, with 14 bases in between. The CDR3 has 16 residues. The CDR3 coding sequence is TGTGCCAGCAGCTCCTTGGATACGTCTTCCTACAATGAGCAGTTCTTC. Protein: CASSSLDTSSYNEQFF.

This clonotype was picked up a small number of times. This chain joins TRBV6-1 and TRBJ2-7; 8 bases line up with TRBD1. CDR1 MNHNS and CDR2 SASEGT come from the germline V gene. The trim removed 5 bases at V and 2 bases at J, leaving 2 bases unmatched. This CDR3 is 13 amino acids long. The CDR3 here is CASSTTGAYEQYF. CDR3 bases: TGTGCCAGCAGTACGACAGGGGCCTACGAGCAGTACTTC.

This clonotype was counted at least ten times. V usage is TRBV3-1 and J usage is TRBJ2-4; 10 bases are a match to TRBD2. The CDR3 covers 16 residues. Germline CDR1 reads LGHDT; CDR2 reads YNNKEL (reference sequence). Trimming cost V 2 bases and J 1 base; bases outside gene matches: 2. The CDR3 region is CASSQRTSGAKNIQYF. DNA for the CDR3: TGTGCCAGCAGCCAACGGACTAGCGGTGCCAAAAACATTCAGTACTTC.

This clonotype showed up just a few times. The rearrangement joins TRBV28 to TRBJ2-1; 8 bases are shared with TRBD2. The CDR3 extends over 16 amino acids. The ends lost 2 bases at V and 8 bases at J; junction bases unmatched: 11. The germline gives CDR1 MDHEN, CDR2 SYDVKM. In DNA form, the CDR3 reads TGTGCCAGCAGTTTAGCCGGGACTAGGACTATATATGAGCAGTTCTTC. This sequence encodes CASSLAGTRTIYEQFF.

This clonotype appeared a few times. This sequence joins TRBV11-2 and TRBJ2-3, with 7 nucleotides matching TRBD2. Germline V gene lookup returns CDR1 SGHAT and CDR2 FQNNGV. This CDR3 spans 14 amino acids. The V gene end was trimmed by 3 bases and the J gene end by 6 bases; junction bases not matched to a gene: 6. As DNA, the CDR3 is TGTGCCAGCAGCTTGGAGCGGGGTATCGATACGCAGTATTTT. It yields the protein CASSLERGIDTQYF.

V is TRBV11-2 and J is TRBJ1-6; 9 bases map to TRBD1. This CDR3 region has 18 residues. Germline lookup yields CDR1 SGHAT and CDR2 FQNNGV. The ends lost 4 bases at V and 7 bases at J; junction bases unmatched: 14. DNA for the CDR3: TGTGCCAGCAGCTCGAACCGTACAGGGGGCGTTAGGAATTCACCCCTCCACTTT. It translates to CASSSNRTGGVRNSPLHF.

The chain couples TRBV18 to TRBJ1-4; D is undetermined. The V gene lost 1 base and the J gene lost 2 bases, with 11 bases spanning the gap. The CDR3 contains 16 residues. The V gene's germline CDR1 is KGHSH and CDR2 LQKENI. The CDR3 loop reads CASSPRKVSTNEKLFF. In DNA, the CDR3 is TGTGCCAGCTCACCACGGAAGGTCTCTACTAATGAAAAACTGTTTTTT.

This clonotype has only a few counts. This chain links TRBV7-9 with TRBJ1-1; D call uncertain. The CDR3 is made up of 15 amino acids. The germline gives CDR1 SEHNR, CDR2 FQNEAQ (reference sequence). With 0 bases removed from V and 1 base from J, the gap between germline ends came to 9 bases. CDR3 bases: TGTGCCAGCAGCTTAGCTGGTAGGAGGAACACTGAAGCTTTCTTT. As protein: CASSLAGRRNTEAFF.

Worth noting for this clonotype: No DNA is shown, since the ends of the CDR3 on it are uncertain; the CDR3 is the one TCRdb lists. V is TRBV27 and J is TRBJ2-2; TRBD2, as called in the table, went unchecked against the DNA. Per the germline V gene, CDR1 is MNHEY and CDR2 is SMNVEV (reference sequence). Both ends counted, the CDR3 spans 17 residues. CDR3 loop: CASSFQRPWRTPGSCFF.

The chain carries TRBV11-2 and TRBJ2-1; 11 bases fit TRBD2. Unmatched junction bases numbered 13, after V lost 5 bases and J lost 7 bases. The CDR3 runs to 17 residues. Germline V lookup: CDR1 SGHAT, CDR2 FQNNGV. The chain's CDR3 is CASSPKKLAGVLNEQFF. In nucleotides, the CDR3 is TGTGCCAGCAGCCCAAAAAAACTAGCGGGAGTATTAAATGAGCAGTTCTTC.

This clonotype was seen many times. J is TRBJ1-1 and V is TRBV14; D unresolved. Germline V CDR1 and CDR2: SGHDN, FVKESK. V was clipped by 3 bases and J by 1 base, with 9 bases between them. The CDR3 sequence is 14 residues long. CDR3 region: CASSHVIRNTEAFF. Here the CDR3 DNA reads TGTGCCAGCAGCCACGTCATTCGGAACACTGAAGCTTTCTTT.

The chain joins TRBV6-4 to TRBJ1-1; D may be TRBD1 (5 bases). Trimming shortened V by 8 bases and J by 3 bases, and 7 bases separated the two germline ends. The CDR3 is made up of 11 amino acids. In germline, CDR1 is MRHNA, CDR2 SNTAGT. This CDR3 is CASPGDTEAFF. CDR3 coding DNA: TGTGCCAGCCCGGGGGACACTGAAGCTTTCTTT.

This clonotype was picked up many times. The chain links TRBV12-3 or TRBV12-4 to TRBJ2-1; TRBD2 matches at 10 bases. The CDR3 is 16 residues long. The V gene end was trimmed by 6 bases and the J gene end by 4 bases; junction bases not matched to a gene: 9. DNA for the CDR3: TGTGCCAGCAGACCGTACATAGCGGGAGGTTACAATGAGCAGTTCTTC. It specifies CASRPYIAGGYNEQFF.

This clonotype occurred a few times. The rearrangement joins TRBV20-1 to TRBJ2-7, with D possibly TRBD2 on 6 matching bases. The CDR3 is 16 amino acids. V was cut by 0 bases and J by 7 bases, with 22 bases left in between. Per germline, CDR1 DFQATT and CDR2 SNEGSKA (reference sequence). The CDR3 spells CSARDMLGWLRGEQYF. CDR3 DNA: TGCAGTGCTAGAGACATGCTCGGGTGGTTACGGGGGGAGCAGTACTTC.

This sequence joins TRBV20-1 and TRBJ2-1; possibly TRBD1 or TRBD2 for D (6 bases each). Per germline, CDR1 DFQATT and CDR2 SNEGSKA (reference sequence). Trimming shortened V by 0 bases and J by 1 base, and 13 bases separated the two germline ends. The length of the CDR3 is 16 residues. This chain's CDR3 is CSARDRSGASYNEQFF. The CDR3 DNA reads TGCAGTGCTAGAGATCGATCGGGGGCGTCCTACAATGAGCAGTTCTTC.

This chain joins TRBV3-1 and TRBJ1-2, with D unclear. This CDR3 has 15 residues. CDR1 is LGHDT, CDR2 YNNKEL, per germline (reference sequence). The ends were cut back, 6 bases at V and 3 bases at J, with 17 bases in the middle. The chain's CDR3 is CASRPRTDQYYGYTF. CDR3 sequence (DNA): TGTGCCAGCAGGCCCAGGACCGATCAGTACTATGGCTACACCTTC.

This clonotype was picked up a small number of times. The chain recombines TRBV12-3 or TRBV12-4 with TRBJ2-1; 10 bases map to TRBD1. CDR3 length: 14 residues. V was clipped by 3 bases and J by 9 bases; unmatched bases: 5. The CDR3 DNA follows: TGTGCCAGCAGTTTGAGGGACAGGGGCGCTGAGCAGTTCTTC. It codes for CASSLRDRGAEQFF.